This TCR beta chain was documented in a study of T cell changes during pregnancy in multiple sclerosis. Profiled with immunoSEQ multiplex PCR; TCRdb holds only in-frame clones, not every one. The table has 20,000 to 25,000 clones, more than 85% seen once. The junction had 8 bases not matched to a gene; V was cut back by 4 bases and J by 5 bases. CDR3 size: 15 residues. Germline CDR1 and CDR2: SGDLS and YYNGEE. The chain joins TRBV9 to TRBJ2-1; 8 bases agree with TRBD2. The specimen was CD8+ T cells from peripheral blood mononuclear cells, collected in the first trimester of pregnancy. The TCR comes from a female donor with multiple sclerosis, enrolled in a pregnancy study. CDR3 bases: TGTGCCAGCAGCACCAGCGGGAGTCCTAACAATGAGCAGTTCTTC. Encoded protein: CASSTSGSPNNEQFF.